This T cell receptor beta chain was documented in a study of blood T cells in healthy people across ages. A single count supports this clonotype. A junction end diverges from the germline sequence, so it may reflect a read error. A J-beta primer mix and a sample-barcoded 5' primer were used in a second PCR of about 7 to 12 cycles. TCRdb re-called the 5' RACE reads through MiXCR, storing one row per CDR3 protein. Found here are around 1,700,000 distinct CDR3 sequences, 28% of them singletons; the top ten hold 7.7%. What was sequenced was blood. The receptor was isolated from a woman in her twenties or thirties in good health.

CDR3 sequence: CANSQEGIYGYTF. As DNA, the CDR3 is TGTGCCAACAGCCAAGAAGGGATCTATGGCTACACCTTC. This chain uses TRBV3-1 with TRBJ1-2; D is ambiguous. This CDR3 comprises 13 residues. The germline V gene has CDR1 LGHDT and CDR2 YNNKEL (reference sequence).